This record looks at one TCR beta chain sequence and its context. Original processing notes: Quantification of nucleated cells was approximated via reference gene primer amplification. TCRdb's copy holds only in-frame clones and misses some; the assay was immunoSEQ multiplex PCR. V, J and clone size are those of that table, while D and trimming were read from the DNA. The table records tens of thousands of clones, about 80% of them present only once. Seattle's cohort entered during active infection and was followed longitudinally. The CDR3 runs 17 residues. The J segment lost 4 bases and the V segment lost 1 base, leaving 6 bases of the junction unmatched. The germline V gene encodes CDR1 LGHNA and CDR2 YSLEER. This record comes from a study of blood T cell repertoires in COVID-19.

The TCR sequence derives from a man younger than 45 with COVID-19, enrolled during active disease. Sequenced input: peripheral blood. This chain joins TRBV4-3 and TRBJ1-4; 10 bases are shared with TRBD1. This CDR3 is CASSQGGQGIFNEKLFF. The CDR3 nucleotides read TGCGCCAGCAGCCAAGGGGGACAGGGGATCTTTAATGAAAAACTGTTTTTT.